This T cell receptor beta chain was recovered during a study of blood T cell repertoires in COVID-19. In the study overall: The United States, Italy and Spain provided the acute and convalescent COVID-19 samples.

V lost 6 bases to trimming and J lost 1 base, with 13 bases between them. Germline loops: CDR1 KGHDR, CDR2 SFDVKD. The CDR3 spans 15 residues. In the original workflow: Reference gene primers were amplified, and this amplification served to estimate nucleated cell counts. This table comes from immunoSEQ multiplex PCR, and its TCRdb copy is limited to in-frame clones, with some not included. D and trimming come from the DNA, and the V and J calls and clone size come from that table. Here the sample spans roughly 240,000 clones, around nine tenths being singletons. The sample consisted of peripheral blood. The gene calls are TRBV24-1 and TRBJ2-3; possibly TRBD1 for D (6 bases). The receptor was derived from a woman aged 60 to 75 who had recovered from COVID-19. CDR3 bases: TGTGCCACCAGTTCCCAGGGGCTCGGCACAGATACGCAGTATTTT. Its protein product is CATSSQGLGTDTQYF.